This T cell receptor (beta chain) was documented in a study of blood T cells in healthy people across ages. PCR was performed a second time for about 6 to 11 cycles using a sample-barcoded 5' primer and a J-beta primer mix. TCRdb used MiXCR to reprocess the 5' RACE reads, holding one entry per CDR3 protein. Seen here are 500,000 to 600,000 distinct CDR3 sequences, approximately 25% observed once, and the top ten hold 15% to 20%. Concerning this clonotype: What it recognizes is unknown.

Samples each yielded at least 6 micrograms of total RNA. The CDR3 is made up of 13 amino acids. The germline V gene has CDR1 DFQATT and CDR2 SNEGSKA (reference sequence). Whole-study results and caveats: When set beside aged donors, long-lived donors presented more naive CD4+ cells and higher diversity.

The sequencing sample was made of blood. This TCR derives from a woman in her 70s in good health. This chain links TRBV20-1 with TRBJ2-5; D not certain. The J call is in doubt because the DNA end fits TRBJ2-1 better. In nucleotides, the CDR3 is TGCAGTGCAATACTCCCCTCTAACAATGAGCAGTTCTTC. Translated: CSAILPSNNEQFF.